Listed below are T cell receptor beta chains from one sample, sequenced in a study of blood T cell repertoires in COVID-19. Measured with immunoSEQ multiplex PCR; TCRdb has only the in-frame clones, and not every one. Here the sample spans around 160,000 clones, roughly 86% being singletons. The sample comprised peripheral blood. Every receptor here comes from a human donor in a cohort sampled during active COVID-19. Both conserved end residues are part of each CDR3. Each record gives: V gene, clone size, D gene, J gene, CDR3 DNA, CDR3 protein. A D gene is named only where the DNA matches it firmly. The size field is filled for only some rows; it gives once, few, many or a size class.

v_call: TRBV7-2
clone_size: .
d_call: .
j_call: TRBJ1-5
cdr3_nt: TGTGCCAGCAGCTTAGGGGTTCTGGGAGGTCAGCCCCAGCATTTT
cdr3_aa: CASSLGVLGGQPQHF

v_call: TRBV28
clone_size: .
d_call: TRBD1
j_call: TRBJ1-4
cdr3_nt: TGTGCCAGCAGGACAGGGACTAATGAAAAACTGTTTTTT
cdr3_aa: CASRTGTNEKLFF

v_call: TRBV28
clone_size: .
d_call: TRBD1
j_call: TRBJ1-5
cdr3_nt: TGTGCCAGCAGTGGGGACAGGAGTTACAATCAGCCCCAGCATTTT
cdr3_aa: CASSGDRSYNQPQHF

v_call: TRBV15
clone_size: once
d_call: TRBD1
j_call: TRBJ2-2
cdr3_nt: TGTGCCACCAGCGCCGGGGACAGGGTGGACACCGGGGAGCTGTTTTTT
cdr3_aa: CATSAGDRVDTGELFF

v_call: TRBV5-1
clone_size: .
d_call: .
j_call: TRBJ2-5
cdr3_nt: TGCGCCAGCAGCTTAGAGGGATCGGTGACCCAGTACTTC
cdr3_aa: CASSLEGSVTQYF

v_call: TRBV7-3
clone_size: .
d_call: .
j_call: TRBJ2-3
cdr3_nt: TGTGCCAGCAGCGCCCGGACAGGCACAGATACGCAGTATTTT
cdr3_aa: CASSARTGTDTQYF

v_call: TRBV9
clone_size: .
d_call: .
j_call: TRBJ2-7
cdr3_nt: TGTGCCAGCAGCGTAGGACTATCAGGTTTCTTATACGAGCAGTACTTC
cdr3_aa: CASSVGLSGFLYEQYF

v_call: TRBV30
clone_size: .
d_call: .
j_call: TRBJ2-1
cdr3_nt: TGTGCCTGGAGCCTAGACGTCTACAATGAGCAGTTCTTC
cdr3_aa: CAWSLDVYNEQFF

v_call: TRBV4-1
clone_size: .
d_call: .
j_call: TRBJ2-1
cdr3_nt: TGCGCCAGCAGCCTCCCCAGGGGCAATGAGCAGTTCTTC
cdr3_aa: CASSLPRGNEQFF

v_call: TRBV27
clone_size: .
d_call: TRBD2
j_call: TRBJ2-3
cdr3_nt: TGTGCCAGCAAAGGATGGACTAGCGGGCCCTTGGGGGGCACAGATACGCAGTATTTT
cdr3_aa: CASKGWTSGPLGGTDTQYF

v_call: TRBV2
clone_size: .
d_call: .
j_call: TRBJ1-4
cdr3_nt: TGTGCCGGTAGGGTGGGAGTTAATGAAAAACTGTTTTTT
cdr3_aa: CAGRVGVNEKLFF

v_call: TRBV5-1
clone_size: .
d_call: .
j_call: TRBJ2-7
cdr3_nt: TGCGCCAGCTCCAGCGCGACCCCCCCCTACGAGCAGTACTTC
cdr3_aa: CASSSATPPYEQYF

v_call: TRBV30
clone_size: .
d_call: .
j_call: TRBJ2-5
cdr3_nt: TGTGCCTGGAGTGCATCACTAGCCGAGGAGACCCAGTACTTC
cdr3_aa: CAWSASLAEETQYF

v_call: TRBV11-2
clone_size: .
d_call: .
j_call: TRBJ2-2
cdr3_nt: TGTGCCAGCAGCTTAATATCGGGGAACACCGGGGAGCTGTTTTTT
cdr3_aa: CASSLISGNTGELFF

v_call: TRBV5-3
clone_size: .
d_call: .
j_call: TRBJ1-1
cdr3_nt: TGTGCCAGAAGCTTAGGGCAGAACCTGGCGAGGGCTGAAGCTTTCTTT
cdr3_aa: CARSLGQNLARAEAFF

v_call: TRBV4-3
clone_size: once
d_call: .
j_call: TRBJ2-2
cdr3_nt: TGCGCCAGCAGCCAAGGATTAACTTATGACACCGGGGAGCTGTTTTTT
cdr3_aa: CASSQGLTYDTGELFF

v_call: TRBV7-2
clone_size: once
d_call: .
j_call: TRBJ2-3
cdr3_nt: TGTGCCAGCAGCTTAGTCGGTGGGGCAGGGGATACGCAGTATTTT
cdr3_aa: CASSLVGGAGDTQYF

v_call: TRBV7-3
clone_size: few
d_call: TRBD1
j_call: TRBJ2-3
cdr3_nt: TGTGCCAGCAGCTGGGGACAGGGAGACACAGATACGCAGTATTTT
cdr3_aa: CASSWGQGDTDTQYF

v_call: TRBV7-2
clone_size: .
d_call: .
j_call: TRBJ1-2
cdr3_nt: TGTGCCAGCAGCGGATTGGGGGGGGCCTATGGCTACACCTTC
cdr3_aa: CASSGLGGAYGYTF

v_call: TRBV28
clone_size: once
d_call: TRBD1
j_call: TRBJ1-5
cdr3_nt: TGTGCCAGCAGTCTGACAGGGGTGGATAGCAATCAGCCCCAGCATTTT
cdr3_aa: CASSLTGVDSNQPQHF

v_call: TRBV5-6
clone_size: .
d_call: TRBD1
j_call: TRBJ2-7
cdr3_nt: TGTGCCAGCAGAATGACAGGGGCTGGCTACGAGCAGTACTTC
cdr3_aa: CASRMTGAGYEQYF

v_call: TRBV2
clone_size: .
d_call: .
j_call: TRBJ1-6
cdr3_nt: TGTGCCAGCAGGGACGCCGGAGTGGGGCTGTCACCCCTCCACTTT
cdr3_aa: CASRDAGVGLSPLHF

v_call: TRBV28
clone_size: .
d_call: .
j_call: TRBJ2-7
cdr3_nt: TGTGCCAGCAGTTTCCGAACAGCCCGTAACCAATACGAGCAGTACTTC
cdr3_aa: CASSFRTARNQYEQYF

v_call: TRBV28
clone_size: .
d_call: .
j_call: TRBJ2-3
cdr3_nt: TGTGCCAGCAGGGGGGAGGCAGATACGCAGTATTTT
cdr3_aa: CASRGEADTQYF

v_call: TRBV4-2
clone_size: .
d_call: .
j_call: TRBJ2-7
cdr3_nt: TGTGCCAGCAGCCAAGGACAGCACTACGAGCAGTACTTC
cdr3_aa: CASSQGQHYEQYF

v_call: TRBV6-5
clone_size: .
d_call: .
j_call: TRBJ2-5
cdr3_nt: TGTGCCAGCACTTTGGACAGTTTCTCAAGGGAGACCCAGTACTTC
cdr3_aa: CASTLDSFSRETQYF

v_call: TRBV4-2
clone_size: .
d_call: .
j_call: TRBJ2-1
cdr3_nt: TGTGCCAGCAGCCGAGCCGCGGCCCATGAGCAGTTCTTC
cdr3_aa: CASSRAAAHEQFF

v_call: TRBV7-8
clone_size: .
d_call: .
j_call: TRBJ1-2
cdr3_nt: TGTGCCAGCAGCTTAGAGTTCAAACAGAATAACTATGGCTACACCTTC
cdr3_aa: CASSLEFKQNNYGYTF

v_call: TRBV30
clone_size: .
d_call: .
j_call: TRBJ1-6
cdr3_nt: TGTGCCTGGAGACCCAAGGTGGGGCCCGATAATTCACCCCTCCACTTT
cdr3_aa: CAWRPKVGPDNSPLHF

v_call: TRBV21-1
clone_size: .
d_call: .
j_call: TRBJ2-7
cdr3_nt: TGTGCCAGCACGGAACTCTGCATAGAGGCCTACGAGCAGTACTTC
cdr3_aa: CASTELCIEAYEQYF

v_call: TRBV19
clone_size: .
d_call: .
j_call: TRBJ1-1
cdr3_nt: TGTGCCAGTAGTATAGGAACAGGACTGAACACTGAAGCTTTCTTT
cdr3_aa: CASSIGTGLNTEAFF

v_call: TRBV6-1
clone_size: .
d_call: TRBD1
j_call: TRBJ2-2
cdr3_nt: TGTGCCAGCAGTGAAGCGAGACAGGGTACCGGGGAGCTGTTTTTT
cdr3_aa: CASSEARQGTGELFF

v_call: TRBV5-1
clone_size: once
d_call: TRBD1
j_call: TRBJ1-4
cdr3_nt: TGCGCCAGCAGCAAGGACAGGCAGCTTAGTCCTGAAAAACTGTTTTTT
cdr3_aa: CASSKDRQLSPEKLFF

v_call: TRBV5-1
clone_size: .
d_call: .
j_call: TRBJ2-1
cdr3_nt: TGCGCCAGCAGCTCCCCTAACAATGAGCAGTTCTTC
cdr3_aa: CASSSPNNEQFF

v_call: TRBV28
clone_size: .
d_call: .
j_call: TRBJ1-1
cdr3_nt: TGTGCCAGCAGTTTATTGCAGGGTAGTTTGGACACTGAAGCTTTCTTT
cdr3_aa: CASSLLQGSLDTEAFF

v_call: TRBV12-5
clone_size: few
d_call: TRBD2
j_call: TRBJ2-1
cdr3_nt: TGTGCTAGTGGTTTGCTAGCGGGAGTTGGTGAGCAGTTCTTC
cdr3_aa: CASGLLAGVGEQFF

v_call: TRBV24-1
clone_size: .
d_call: .
j_call: TRBJ1-2
cdr3_nt: TGTGCCACCAGTGCATCGCAGCGTGAGGGCTACACCTTC
cdr3_aa: CATSASQREGYTF

v_call: TRBV5-1
clone_size: .
d_call: .
j_call: TRBJ2-3
cdr3_nt: TGCGCCAGCAAACCGGGGTCTAGCACAGATACGCAGTATTTT
cdr3_aa: CASKPGSSTDTQYF

v_call: TRBV21-1
clone_size: .
d_call: .
j_call: TRBJ2-1
cdr3_nt: TGTGCCAGCAGCAAAGTCCCGGGAGCTGGAGATGAGCAGTTCTTC
cdr3_aa: CASSKVPGAGDEQFF

v_call: TRBV19
clone_size: .
d_call: .
j_call: TRBJ1-2
cdr3_nt: TGTGCCAGTAGGACCTCAGATCAGAGGTATGGCTACACCTTC
cdr3_aa: CASRTSDQRYGYTF

v_call: TRBV5-1
clone_size: .
d_call: TRBD1
j_call: TRBJ1-1
cdr3_nt: TGCGCCAGCAGCAGGGGACAGGGTTTTGACACTGAAGCTTTCTTT
cdr3_aa: CASSRGQGFDTEAFF

v_call: TRBV11-2
clone_size: .
d_call: .
j_call: TRBJ2-1
cdr3_nt: TGTGCCAGCAGCTTAATAAGGGGAAGGGACAATGAGCAGTTCTTC
cdr3_aa: CASSLIRGRDNEQFF

v_call: TRBV7-7
clone_size: .
d_call: .
j_call: TRBJ2-2
cdr3_nt: TGTGCTAGCAGCTTAGCGATGGGGAGCTACACCGGGGAGCTGTTTTTT
cdr3_aa: CASSLAMGSYTGELFF

v_call: TRBV11-3
clone_size: .
d_call: .
j_call: TRBJ1-5
cdr3_nt: TGTGCCAGCAGGAGGGAAAGTCGATGGTATCAGCCCCAGCATTTT
cdr3_aa: CASRRESRWYQPQHF

v_call: TRBV2
clone_size: .
d_call: .
j_call: TRBJ2-2
cdr3_nt: TGTGCCAGCAGTGTTTCACGAGACACCGGGGAGCTGTTTTTT
cdr3_aa: CASSVSRDTGELFF

v_call: TRBV27
clone_size: .
d_call: .
j_call: TRBJ1-3
cdr3_nt: TGTGCCAGCAGCTTTACCGGGACACTGAGAGGCGTGGACACCATATATTTT
cdr3_aa: CASSFTGTLRGVDTIYF

v_call: TRBV18
clone_size: .
d_call: TRBD1
j_call: TRBJ1-2
cdr3_nt: TGTGCCAGCTCACGCATACAGGGGGAAGAGGGCTACACCTTC
cdr3_aa: CASSRIQGEEGYTF

v_call: TRBV6-5
clone_size: .
d_call: TRBD1
j_call: TRBJ2-4
cdr3_nt: TGTGCCAGCAGTTCACAGGGGGTAGCCAAAAACATTCAGTACTTC
cdr3_aa: CASSSQGVAKNIQYF

v_call: TRBV4-3
clone_size: .
d_call: TRBD2
j_call: TRBJ2-5
cdr3_nt: TGCGCCAGCAGCCGAGTATACCTAGGGGCGGGGGGGCAAGAGACCCAGTACTTC
cdr3_aa: CASSRVYLGAGGQETQYF

v_call: TRBV24-1
clone_size: once
d_call: .
j_call: TRBJ2-6
cdr3_nt: TGTGCCACCAGCGGGATCGGGGCCAACGTCCTGACTTTC
cdr3_aa: CATSGIGANVLTF

v_call: TRBV28
clone_size: .
d_call: TRBD2
j_call: TRBJ2-1
cdr3_nt: TGTGCCAGCAGTTCTCGGGAGGCACTCGGTGAGCAGTTCTTC
cdr3_aa: CASSSREALGEQFF

v_call: TRBV28
clone_size: once
d_call: .
j_call: TRBJ1-1
cdr3_nt: TGTGCCAGCAGTTTTTCACCAGGGGCGGACACTGAAGCTTTCTTT
cdr3_aa: CASSFSPGADTEAFF

v_call: TRBV4-3
clone_size: .
d_call: TRBD2
j_call: TRBJ2-3
cdr3_nt: TGCGCCAGCAGCCCCAGACTAGCGGGAGTGGAAGATACGCAGTATTTT
cdr3_aa: CASSPRLAGVEDTQYF

v_call: TRBV11-3
clone_size: .
d_call: .
j_call: TRBJ1-2
cdr3_nt: TGTGCCAGCAGGGCTGGCGGTTTATATGGCTACACCTTC
cdr3_aa: CASRAGGLYGYTF

v_call: TRBV5-1
clone_size: .
d_call: TRBD1
j_call: TRBJ1-1
cdr3_nt: TGCGCCAGCAGCGAGGGCCGGGACAGAGATGAAGCTTTCTTT
cdr3_aa: CASSEGRDRDEAFF

v_call: TRBV7-3
clone_size: .
d_call: TRBD1
j_call: TRBJ2-2
cdr3_nt: TGTGCCAGCAGCTTATCACGGCAGGGGGCGACCGGGGAGCTGTTTTTT
cdr3_aa: CASSLSRQGATGELFF

v_call: TRBV7-2
clone_size: once
d_call: TRBD2
j_call: TRBJ2-1
cdr3_nt: TGTGCCAGCAGCTTAGTGACTAGCGGGAGTTCCTACAATGAGCAGTTCTTC
cdr3_aa: CASSLVTSGSSYNEQFF

v_call: TRBV13
clone_size: .
d_call: .
j_call: TRBJ2-5
cdr3_nt: TGTGCCAGCAGCTCCAGGGAGACCCAGTACTTC
cdr3_aa: CASSSRETQYF

v_call: TRBV3-1/TRBV3-2
clone_size: .
d_call: TRBD2
j_call: TRBJ2-4
cdr3_nt: TGTGCCAGCAGCCAAGCGGGGGGGACCTCAGCCAAAAACATTCAGTACTTC
cdr3_aa: CASSQAGGTSAKNIQYF

v_call: TRBV15
clone_size: .
d_call: TRBD1
j_call: TRBJ1-6
cdr3_nt: TGTGCCACCAGCAGACAGACAGGGAGATCTGATTCACCCCTCCACTTT
cdr3_aa: CATSRQTGRSDSPLHF